Presented here are 30 T cell receptor beta chains from one specimen sequenced in a study of STAT3 mutations in large granular lymphocyte leukemia. Notes on the study in general: At least one immunodominant TCR beta clonotype appeared in every T-cell large granular lymphocyte leukemia patient.

Here immunoSEQ multiplex PCR was the method, and the copy in TCRdb shows in-frame clones only, minus some. The sample consists of under 4,500 clones, about 62% of them appearing once. No antigen is known for these receptors. The sequencing sample was made of PBMCs. All receptors derive from a human donor with T large granular lymphocyte leukemia. Some clones in this sample may be carry-over from other donors' samples.

This clone came up once. V usage is TRBV29-1 and J usage is TRBJ2-3; the D is unclear. CDR1 SQVTM and CDR2 ANQGSEA come from the germline V gene. The V gene lost 0 bases and the J gene lost 5 bases, with 6 bases spanning the gap. CDR3 size: 12 residues. CDR3 nucleotides: TGCAGCGTTGAAGAAGGCGGAGATACGCAGTATTTT. Translation: CSVEEGGDTQYF.

The V call is TRBV13, the J call TRBJ2-7; D is perhaps TRBD1 (6 bases). The germline gives CDR1 PRHDT, CDR2 FYEKMQ (reference sequence). CDR3 length: 13 amino acids. Trimming stripped 4 bases from V and 3 bases from J, with 10 bases between. CDR3 sequence reads: CASSSGQSYEQYF. DNA of the CDR3: TGTGCCAGCAGCTCAGGACAGAGCTACGAGCAGTACTTC.

The chain is built from TRBV5-1 and TRBJ2-1; 14 bases map to TRBD2. This CDR3 has 14 residues. V was clipped by 7 bases and J by 4 bases; unmatched bases: 1. Germline V gives CDR1 SGHRS, CDR2 YFSETQ. The DNA for the CDR3 is TGCGCCAGCGGGACTAGCGGGGGTTACAATGAGCAGTTCTTC. As protein: CASGTSGGYNEQFF.

There are a few counts of this clone. V gene TRBV6-5 combines with J gene TRBJ1-6; 7 nucleotides line up with TRBD1. The CDR3 covers 14 residues. Germline V lookup: CDR1 MNHEY, CDR2 SVGAGI. Trimming took 0 bases from V and 12 from J; bases not matched to a gene: 5. The CDR3 nucleotides read TGTGCCAGCAGTTACTCAGGACAGGCGGTACCCCTCCACTTT. Translated: CASSYSGQAVPLHF.

The gene calls are TRBV30 and TRBJ2-1; 10 bases match TRBD1. V lost 3 bases and J lost 5; bases outside the gene matches: 7. This CDR3 comprises 15 residues. The germline V gene has CDR1 GTSNPN and CDR2 SVGIG (reference sequence). This CDR3 reads CAWRRWGTGDNEQFF. The CDR3 DNA reads TGTGCCTGGAGGAGGTGGGGGACAGGGGACAATGAGCAGTTCTTC. Based on the CDR3 plus reference TRBV30 and TRBJ2-1, the full variable domain is SQTIHQWPATLVQPVGSPLSLECTVEGTSNPNLYWYRQAAGRGLQLLFYSVGIGQISSEVPQNLSASRPQDRQFILSSKKLLLSDSGFYLCAWRRWGTGDNEQFFGPGTRLTVL.

The chain couples TRBV7-9 to TRBJ2-7; 10 bases are a match to TRBD2. Unmatched junction bases numbered 5, after V lost 2 bases and J lost 1 base. CDR1 SEHNR and CDR2 FQNEAQ come from the germline V gene (reference sequence). The CDR3 consists of 16 residues. The CDR3 sequence: CASSLRGTSASYEQYF. CDR3 DNA sequence: TGTGCCAGCAGCTTAAGAGGGACTAGCGCATCCTACGAGCAGTACTTC.

The chain links TRBV9 to TRBJ2-5; D is unclear. From germline, CDR1 is SGDLS and CDR2 YYNGEE. V dropped 0 bases and J dropped 5 bases, with 5 bases sitting between them. This CDR3 is built from 12 residues. The CDR3 DNA is TGTGCCAGCAGCGTAGAGGAGGAGACCCAGTACTTC. It specifies CASSVEEETQYF.

In its sample, this clone is medium-sized. The CDR3, as DNA: TGCAGCGTCTGGGACCTGAGCTCCTACGAGCAGTACTTC. Translation gives CSVWDLSSYEQYF. The chain is built from TRBV29-1 and TRBJ2-7; D may correspond to TRBD1 or TRBD2 (5 bases each). Between the trimmed V and J ends, which lost 6 bases and 0 bases, there was a span of 12 bases. CDR1 and CDR2 (germline): SQVTM, ANQGSEA. CDR3 length equals 13 residues.

The table lists this clone with a few counts. The chain combines TRBV2 with TRBJ1-1, with a tentative D call TRBD1 (5 bases). The length of the CDR3 is 16 residues. V lost 10 bases to trimming and J lost 8 bases, with 29 bases between them. Germline-derived CDR1 and CDR2 are SNHLY and FYNNEI. CDR3 DNA sequence: TGTGCCACCTCAAGGGGCGGTACGGACTCAAGGGACGAAGCTTTCTTT. This codes for CATSRGGTDSRDEAFF.

The V and J genes are TRBV5-1 and TRBJ2-7; unclear D gene. The CDR3 runs to 12 residues. V shed 4 bases and J shed 6 bases, with 11 bases lying between them. Germline-derived CDR1 and CDR2 are SGHRS and YFSETQ. Here the CDR3 DNA reads TGCGCCAGCAGCCCCGACTGGGGCGAGCAGTACTTC. It yields the protein CASSPDWGEQYF.

This clone was seen only a few times. J is TRBJ2-7 and V is TRBV6-1, with 11 bases that match TRBD2. V dropped 8 bases and J dropped 7; count of bases not matched to a gene: 13. This CDR3 comprises 15 residues. CDR1 and CDR2 (germline): MNHNS, SASEGT. This chain's CDR3 is CASGGRGLAVGEQYF. The CDR3 DNA reads as TGTGCCAGCGGAGGGAGGGGACTAGCGGTGGGGGAGCAGTACTTC.

This clone was seen a few times. This chain links TRBV29-1 with TRBJ1-3; D is uncertain. This CDR3 has 11 residues. Germline V CDR1 and CDR2: SQVTM, ANQGSEA. V was cut by 6 bases and J by 7 bases, with 10 bases left in between. As DNA, the CDR3 is TGCAGCGTGGAGGGCGGGAACACCATATATTTT. Translating gives CSVEGGNTIYF.

V usage is TRBV25-1 and J usage is TRBJ1-2; D remains ambiguous. V lost 2 bases, J lost 7 bases, and 11 bases lay in between. The CDR3 loop spans 13 amino acids. Germline V gene data show CDR1 as MGHDK and CDR2 as SYGVNS. The CDR3: CASSERTWSGYTF. Written as DNA, the CDR3 is TGTGCCAGCAGTGAAAGGACCTGGAGTGGCTACACCTTC.

The V call is TRBV6-6, the J call TRBJ2-7; TRBD2 aligns across 7 bases. Looked up from germline, CDR1 is MNHNY and CDR2 is SVGAGI (reference sequence). CDR3 size: 15 residues. Trimming took 2 bases from V and 3 from J; bases not matched to a gene: 7. This CDR3 reads CASSYESSGYYEQYF. As DNA, the CDR3 is TGTGCCAGCAGTTACGAGAGTAGCGGGTACTACGAGCAGTACTTC.

The chain recombines TRBV5-1 with TRBJ1-5; the D is unclear. There are 13 residues in the CDR3. V lost 1 base and J 3 bases, leaving 5 bases between the germline ends. Looked up from germline, CDR1 is SGHRS and CDR2 is YFSETQ. This CDR3 reads CASSLTFNQPQHF. Here the CDR3 DNA reads TGCGCCAGCAGCTTGACCTTCAATCAGCCCCAGCATTTT.

The rearrangement links TRBV29-1 to TRBJ1-2, with 8 nucleotides matching TRBD1. The germline V gene has CDR1 SQVTM and CDR2 ANQGSEA. The CDR3 is 12 amino acids. Unmatched junction bases numbered 3, after V lost 4 bases and J lost 5 bases. The CDR3 is CSVGGQEYGYTF. CDR3 DNA: TGCAGCGTTGGGGGACAGGAATATGGCTACACCTTC.

Only a few counts were recorded for this clone. The chain couples TRBV6-6 to TRBJ1-1; D possibly corresponds to TRBD1 (5 bases). The germline CDR1 and CDR2 sequences are MNHNY and SVGAGI (reference sequence). This CDR3 has 12 residues. V lost 8 bases and J 6 bases, leaving 13 bases between the germline ends. This CDR3 is CASGDPAAEAFF. In DNA form, the CDR3 reads TGTGCCAGCGGGGACCCCGCCGCTGAAGCTTTCTTT.

The J gene is TRBJ1-2, the V gene TRBV30; D uncertain. Germline V lookup: CDR1 GTSNPN, CDR2 SVGIG (reference sequence). The CDR3 totals 11 residues. With 1 base removed from V and 3 bases from J, the gap between germline ends came to 3 bases. The CDR3 sequence is CAWSGYYGYTF. The CDR3 bases are TGTGCCTGGAGTGGATACTATGGCTACACCTTC.

This clone was seen a single time. V usage is TRBV5-1 and J usage is TRBJ1-4; the D is unclear. With 3 bases removed from V and 3 bases from J, the gap between germline ends came to 9 bases. The length of the CDR3 is 14 residues. Per the germline V gene, CDR1 is SGHRS and CDR2 is YFSETQ. CDR3 sequence reads: CASSSTSANEKLFF. In nucleotides, the CDR3 is TGCGCCAGCAGCTCCACATCCGCTAATGAAAAACTGTTTTTT.

The V gene is TRBV5-1, the J gene TRBJ1-1, with D unresolved. There are 15 residues in the CDR3. Trimming took 2 bases from V and 4 from J, leaving 15 bases between them. The germline V gene has CDR1 SGHRS and CDR2 YFSETQ. This CDR3 reads CASSFSRELGTEAFF. CDR3 DNA sequence: TGCGCCAGCAGCTTCTCGAGGGAGTTGGGCACTGAAGCTTTCTTT.

V gene TRBV27 combines with J gene TRBJ1-5; D call uncertain. V was trimmed by 3 bases and J by 2 bases, leaving 8 bases between them. Per the germline V gene, CDR1 is MNHEY and CDR2 is SMNVEV (reference sequence). This CDR3 contains 14 residues. The CDR3 protein is CASSLGKGNQPQHF. The CDR3 region has the DNA TGTGCCAGCAGTTTGGGGAAAGGCAATCAGCCCCAGCATTTT.

This clone was seen a few times. The chain couples TRBV5-4 to TRBJ2-4; D not resolved. The V and J ends lost 7 bases and 5 bases respectively, with 13 bases between them. This CDR3 region has 13 residues. Looked up from germline, CDR1 is SGHNT and CDR2 is YYREEE (reference sequence). The CDR3 DNA follows: TGTGCCAGCGCAGCGACTGGGCAAAACATTCAGTACTTC. Amino acid sequence: CASAATGQNIQYF.

This sequence joins TRBV7-9 and TRBJ1-5; D gene uncertain. The germline V and J ends were trimmed by 6 bases and 0 bases, with 18 bases remaining between them. The CDR3 has 17 amino acids. Germline assignment: CDR1 SEHNR and CDR2 FQNEAQ (reference sequence). CDR3 sequence (DNA): TGTGCCAGCAGTTCAACCGCGGCGGAAGATAGCAATCAGCCCCAGCATTTT. This gives the protein CASSSTAAEDSNQPQHF.

This clone occurred a few times. The chain links TRBV7-6 to TRBJ2-7; possibly TRBD1 for D (5 bases). CDR1 is SGHVS and CDR2 is FNYEAQ in the germline V gene. This CDR3 is 12 amino acids long. V lost 2 bases, J lost 6 bases, and 8 bases lay in between. The CDR3 DNA reads TGTGCCAGCAGCTTACCACAGGCCGAGCAGTACTTC. Its protein is CASSLPQAEQYF.

A single count supports this clone. V usage is TRBV13 and J usage is TRBJ2-7; 9 nucleotides match TRBD1. After removal of 6 bases from V and 0 bases from J, the junction contained 6 bases not matched to a gene. CDR1 is PRHDT, CDR2 FYEKMQ, per germline (reference sequence). This CDR3 is 15 amino acids long. The CDR3 DNA sequence: TGTGCCAGCAGGCGGGACAGGGTGGGCTCCTACGAGCAGTACTTC. It encodes CASRRDRVGSYEQYF.

This clone was detected once. The V call is TRBV6-1, the J call TRBJ1-2; 12 nucleotides align to TRBD1. Germline CDR1 is MNHNS and CDR2 is SASEGT. This CDR3 is 14 amino acids long. The J segment lost 7 bases and the V segment lost 4 bases, leaving 4 bases of the junction unmatched. DNA for the CDR3: TGTGCCAGCAGTGGGGACAGGGGGCTCGGTGGCTACACCTTC. Encoded protein: CASSGDRGLGGYTF.

This chain links TRBV5-4 with TRBJ2-7, with 7 bases aligning to TRBD2. This CDR3 has 15 amino acids. With V trimmed by 3 bases and J by 4 bases, 10 bases remained unmatched. CDR1 is SGHNT, CDR2 YYREEE, per germline (reference sequence). The CDR3 loop is CASSSPSSGEYEQYF. CDR3 nucleotides: TGTGCCAGCAGCTCCCCGTCTAGCGGAGAATACGAGCAGTACTTC.

This clone was recorded once. This chain connects TRBV12-5 to TRBJ1-2; TRBD1 might be the D (6 bases). V was pared by 1 base and J by 5 bases, with 17 bases between. Germline loops: CDR1 LGHNT, CDR2 FRNRAP. CDR3 length equals 16 residues. CDR3 DNA sequence: TGTGCTAGTGGTTTGGAACAGGGCCGGGGTAAATATGGCTACACCTTC. Translation gives CASGLEQGRGKYGYTF. Based on the CDR3 plus reference TRBV12-5 and TRBJ1-2, the full variable domain is DARVTQTPRHKVTEMGQEVTMRCQPILGHNTVFWYRQTMMQGLELLAYFRNRAPLDDSGMPKDRFSAEMPDATLATLKIQPSEPRDSAVYFCASGLEQGRGKYGYTFGSGTRLTVV.

This clone qualifies as large. The V and J genes are TRBV7-9 and TRBJ1-2; D not resolved. CDR3 length equals 13 residues. The germline V gene encodes CDR1 SEHNR and CDR2 FQNEAQ (reference sequence). V lost 3 bases and J 4 bases, leaving 9 bases between the germline ends. CDR3 bases: TGTGCCAGCAGCTTGAAGACGGCCTATGGCTACACCTTC. This codes for CASSLKTAYGYTF.

This sequence joins TRBV30 and TRBJ1-1; D gene unclear. The CDR3 length is 12 residues. Germline V gene sequence: CDR1 GTSNPN, CDR2 SVGIG (reference sequence). Trimming shortened V by 6 bases and J by 1 base, and 9 bases separated the two germline ends. CDR3 protein: CACGGKNTEAFF. In DNA form, the CDR3 reads TGTGCCTGTGGCGGCAAGAACACTGAAGCTTTCTTT. The full variable domain, in which reference TRBV30 and TRBJ1-1 provide the parts outside the CDR3, is SQTIHQWPATLVQPVGSPLSLECTVEGTSNPNLYWYRQAAGRGLQLLFYSVGIGQISSEVPQNLSASRPQDRQFILSSKKLLLSDSGFYLCACGGKNTEAFFGQGTRLTVV.